The 30 T cell receptor beta chains below all came from one sample that was sequenced in a study of beta chain features in type 1 diabetes. Study results and limitations: People with Type 1 diabetes carried modestly yet significantly shorter TCRB CDR3s in all four CD4+ subsets.

Their recognized antigens are unknown. Every bit of the isolated RNA underwent reverse transcription, so sequencing read expressed TCRB transcripts. The data were produced by immunoSEQ multiplex PCR, yet TCRdb's version contains in-frame clones alone and is incomplete. The data show about 160,000 clones, 6% to 9% seen once. Sequencing input: central memory CD4+ T cells from blood. All receptors derive from a man between 18 and 35 years old with type 1 diabetes.

This clone occurred a few times. The chain recombines TRBV5-1 with TRBJ1-1; no reliable D call. The CDR3 runs 14 residues. Trimming took off 0 bases at V and 0 bases at J, with 6 bases between the two ends. Germline CDR1 reads SGHRS; CDR2 reads YFSETQ. The CDR3 DNA reads as TGCGCCAGCAGCTTGGACAATATGAACACTGAAGCTTTCTTT. It specifies CASSLDNMNTEAFF.

Concerning this clone itself: The same CDR3 arises from other DNA sequences in this sample as well. The CDR3 sequence is CASSPGLAGVETQYF. The CDR3 DNA follows: TGTGCCAGCAGCCCGGGACTAGCGGGGGTCGAGACCCAGTACTTC. The chain employs TRBV7-9 and TRBJ2-5, with 14 bases aligning to TRBD2. This CDR3 is 15 amino acids long. Germline lookup yields CDR1 SEHNR and CDR2 FQNEAQ (reference sequence). V was pared by 5 bases and J by 5 bases, with 4 bases of the junction left unmatched.

The chain couples TRBV5-1 to TRBJ2-3; D remains unclear. With 0 bases removed from V and 4 bases from J, the gap between germline ends came to 9 bases. The CDR3 consists of 14 residues. Germline loops: CDR1 SGHRS, CDR2 YFSETQ. The CDR3 DNA sequence: TGCGCCAGCAGCTTGGGCTTGGGCTCAGATACGCAGTATTTT. As protein: CASSLGLGSDTQYF.

This clone showed up just a few times. This chain uses TRBV7-9 with TRBJ2-3; TRBD2 matches at 7 bases. The CDR3 contains 16 residues. CDR1 and CDR2 (germline): SEHNR, FQNEAQ (reference sequence). J was trimmed by 5 bases and V by 0 bases; bases with no gene match: 8. The CDR3 spells CASSLASGALGDTQYF. In DNA, the CDR3 is TGTGCCAGCAGCTTAGCAAGCGGGGCCCTAGGAGATACGCAGTATTTT.

The V gene is TRBV2, the J gene TRBJ2-5; 10 nucleotides match TRBD1. CDR1 is SNHLY and CDR2 is FYNNEI in the germline V gene. The V and J ends lost 4 bases and 5 bases, in that order; junction bases with no gene match: 4. This CDR3 region has 14 residues. The CDR3 nucleotides read TGTGCCAGCAGTGTGGACAGGGGGGCGGAGACCCAGTACTTC. This sequence encodes CASSVDRGAETQYF. Complete variable domain (other parts from reference TRBV2 and TRBJ2-5): EPEVTQTPSHQVTQMGQEVILRCVPISNHLYFYWYRQILGQKVEFLVSFYNNEISEKSEIFDDQFSVERPDGSNFTLKIRSTKLEDSAMYFCASSVDRGAETQYFGPGTRLLVL.

The chain is built from TRBV6-5 and TRBJ2-1; 9 bases fit TRBD1. Germline CDR1 is MNHEY and CDR2 is SVGAGI. The CDR3 is 15 residues long. Unmatched junction bases numbered 5, after V lost 2 bases and J lost 6 bases. The DNA of the CDR3 is TGTGCCAGCAGTTACAACAGGGGGCGCGGCAATGAGCAGTTCTTC. Residues: CASSYNRGRGNEQFF.

This clone was counted between two and nine times. The chain has TRBV29-1 and TRBJ1-2; 8 bases agree with TRBD1. Germline V gene lookup returns CDR1 SQVTM and CDR2 ANQGSEA. The junction had 9 bases not matched to a gene; V was cut back by 6 bases and J by 6 bases. The CDR3 covers 13 residues. The CDR3 spells CSVTSTGGDGYTF. The CDR3 region has the DNA TGCAGCGTCACGAGTACAGGGGGGGATGGCTACACCTTC.

The rearrangement links TRBV28 to TRBJ1-5, with unresolved D. Germline values: CDR1 MDHEN, CDR2 SYDVKM. The CDR3 spans 13 residues. V lost 7 bases and J 0 bases, leaving 7 bases between the germline ends. The CDR3 DNA follows: TGTGCCAGCACCTCAGATAGCAATCAGCCCCAGCATTTT. Translating gives CASTSDSNQPQHF.

The chain carries TRBV7-2 and TRBJ2-7; D not certain. Germline V gene lookup returns CDR1 SGHTA and CDR2 FQGNSA. CDR3 length equals 12 residues. Deletions cut 1 base from V and 6 bases from J, with 7 bases between. The CDR3 loop is CASSLVWSEQYF. DNA for the CDR3: TGTGCCAGCAGCTTAGTTTGGAGCGAGCAGTACTTC.

The chain uses TRBV4-1 and TRBJ2-1, with TRBD1 matching over 9 bases. The CDR3 has 15 amino acids. Losses at the gene ends were 1 base for V and 8 bases for J; bases not matched to a gene: 6. Germline V gene lookup returns CDR1 MGHRA and CDR2 YSYEKL. The CDR3 DNA reads as TGCGCCAGCAGCCAAGTGGGGACAGGGAGGGATGAGCAGTTCTTC. It encodes CASSQVGTGRDEQFF.

This rearrangement joins TRBV30 to TRBJ2-2; 7 bases are a match to TRBD1. The germline V gene encodes CDR1 GTSNPN and CDR2 SVGIG (reference sequence). CDR3 length equals 18 residues. The V segment lost 3 bases and the J segment 5 bases; nucleotides outside the gene matches: 18. CDR3 DNA: TGTGCCTGGAGCGGAAGACTGGGACAGAAAAGTGCAACCGGGGAGCTGTTTTTT. Translating gives CAWSGRLGQKSATGELFF.

This clone was observed a handful of times. The J gene is TRBJ1-1, the V gene TRBV11-2; D might be TRBD1 (5 bases). V was cut by 1 base and J by 4 bases, with 19 bases left in between. CDR1 and CDR2 (germline): SGHAT, FQNNGV. The CDR3 has 17 residues. This CDR3 is CASSLGDRGAWGTEAFF. The CDR3 DNA reads as TGTGCCAGCAGCTTAGGAGACCGTGGGGCCTGGGGCACTGAAGCTTTCTTT.

This chain joins TRBV28 and TRBJ1-1; TRBD1 is a possible D gene (5 bases). V lost 5 bases, J lost 8 bases, and 18 bases lay in between. From germline, CDR1 is MDHEN and CDR2 SYDVKM. The CDR3 loop spans 14 amino acids. The CDR3 protein is CASSPTYGRGEAFF. The CDR3 coding sequence is TGTGCCAGCAGTCCGACATATGGACGGGGGGAAGCTTTCTTT.

This chain uses TRBV5-6 with TRBJ2-1; no clear D gene. The germline CDR1 and CDR2 sequences are SGHDT and YYEEEE. Trimming took 0 bases from V and 8 from J, leaving 18 bases between them. CDR3 length equals 16 residues. The CDR3 protein is CASSLDSVSPIYEQFF. DNA of the CDR3: TGTGCCAGCAGCTTGGACAGTGTTAGTCCCATTTATGAGCAGTTCTTC.

Worth noting for this clone: The same CDR3 can be traced to other DNA sequences in this sample. This chain uses TRBV20-1 with TRBJ2-7, with a weak D call TRBD2 (5 bases). The V gene's germline CDR1 is DFQATT and CDR2 SNEGSKA (reference sequence). V was clipped by 3 bases and J by 6 bases, with 9 bases between them. The CDR3 contains 11 residues. The CDR3 bases are TGCAGTGCTAGTTTACGGGGCGAGCAGTACTTC. It specifies CSASLRGEQYF.

This clone has more than one count but fewer than ten. The chain employs TRBV7-9 and TRBJ1-5; no clear D. V lost 1 base and J 5 bases, leaving 12 bases between the germline ends. This CDR3 comprises 15 residues. Germline CDR1 and CDR2: SEHNR and FQNEAQ (reference sequence). The CDR3 is CASSLGSTRDQPQHF. CDR3 bases: TGTGCCAGCAGCTTAGGAAGTACCCGGGATCAGCCCCAGCATTTT.

In this sample, this clone turned up a few times. V gene TRBV9 combines with J gene TRBJ1-5; 7 bases fit TRBD1. The CDR3 is 15 amino acids. V trimming: 3 bases; J trimming: 4 bases; junction bases outside the gene matches: 7. Looked up from germline, CDR1 is SGDLS and CDR2 is YYNGEE. The CDR3 DNA reads as TGTGCCAGCAGCGCAGTAGGACAGGTGAATCAGCCCCAGCATTTT. Amino acids: CASSAVGQVNQPQHF.

This clone has only a few counts. The V and J genes are TRBV29-1 and TRBJ1-5; 7 nucleotides align to TRBD1. Germline loops: CDR1 SQVTM, CDR2 ANQGSEA. The CDR3 is 13 amino acids. With V trimmed by 1 base and J by 7 bases, 4 bases remained unmatched. The CDR3 spells CSVEAGGGQPQHF. The CDR3 coding sequence is TGCAGCGTTGAAGCCGGAGGGGGCCAGCCCCAGCATTTT.

This clone was seen more than once but under ten times. The chain has TRBV4-3 and TRBJ1-1; D possibly corresponds to TRBD1 (5 bases). There are 14 residues in the CDR3. Germline CDR1 and CDR2: LGHNA and YSLEER. Trimming pared 3 bases from V and 7 bases from J, leaving 15 bases between. The CDR3 protein is CASSQTRGVGEAFF. The CDR3 DNA follows: TGCGCCAGCAGCCAGACTCGGGGGGTAGGTGAAGCTTTCTTT.

V usage is TRBV7-9 and J usage is TRBJ2-7; perhaps TRBD2 as D (6 bases). The germline CDR1 and CDR2 sequences are SEHNR and FQNEAQ (reference sequence). The CDR3 length is 12 residues. With 11 bases removed from V and 5 bases from J, the gap between germline ends came to 16 bases. DNA of the CDR3: TGTGCCGGAAATCAGGGAGGTAACGAGCAGTACTTC. Translation: CAGNQGGNEQYF.

This clone came up a few times. The CDR3 bases are TGTGCCAGCAGCTTCCGGGACAGGGGGGGCTACACTGAAGCTTTCTTT. This sequence encodes CASSFRDRGGYTEAFF. The chain couples TRBV9 to TRBJ1-1; 11 nucleotides line up with TRBD1. J lost 3 bases, V lost 4 bases, and 8 bases had no gene match. Germline lookup yields CDR1 SGDLS and CDR2 YYNGEE. This CDR3 region has 16 residues.

This clone was seen a handful of times. V is TRBV5-1 and J is TRBJ2-5; 10 bases line up with TRBD2. The CDR3 totals 14 residues. The V gene's germline CDR1 is SGHRS and CDR2 YFSETQ. Trimming took 4 bases from V and 3 from J; bases not matched to a gene: 3. The CDR3 DNA sequence: TGCGCCAGCAGCCCCGGGACTAGCGAAGAGACCCAGTACTTC. Translation gives CASSPGTSEETQYF. Looking up the rest from reference TRBV5-1 and TRBJ2-5 gives the full variable domain: KAGVTQTPRYLIKTRGQQVTLSCSPISGHRSVSWYQQTPGQGLQFLFEYFSETQRNKGNFPGRFSGRQFSNSRSEMNVSTLELGDSALYLCASSPGTSEETQYFGPGTRLLVL.

V and J are TRBV5-1 and TRBJ2-5, with TRBD2 as a possible D gene (5 bases). Trimming removed 0 bases from V and 3 bases from J, with 9 bases in between. CDR1 and CDR2 (germline): SGHRS, YFSETQ. The length of the CDR3 is 14 residues. In nucleotides, the CDR3 is TGCGCCAGCAGCTTGGGACTATATGAAGAGACCCAGTACTTC. It codes for CASSLGLYEETQYF. Filled out from reference TRBV5-1 and TRBJ2-5, the complete variable domain reads KAGVTQTPRYLIKTRGQQVTLSCSPISGHRSVSWYQQTPGQGLQFLFEYFSETQRNKGNFPGRFSGRQFSNSRSEMNVSTLELGDSALYLCASSLGLYEETQYFGPGTRLLVL.

This clone was picked up a small number of times. The chain employs TRBV6-1 and TRBJ2-7; D perhaps matches TRBD2 (5 bases). The CDR3 has 12 amino acids. Germline CDR1 MNHNS, CDR2 SASEGT. V gave up 5 bases and J gave up 1 base, with 6 bases separating them. The CDR3 reads CASSSGSYEQYF. The DNA for the CDR3 is TGTGCCAGCAGTTCGGGGTCCTACGAGCAGTACTTC.

The chain is built from TRBV27 and TRBJ2-3; D is undetermined. Per germline, CDR1 MNHEY and CDR2 SMNVEV (reference sequence). CDR3 length: 12 residues. V was pared by 6 bases and J by 6 bases, with 10 bases between. The CDR3 DNA reads as TGTGCCAGCAGGTCGGCGGCGGATACGCAGTATTTT. Its protein product is CASRSAADTQYF.

The V gene is TRBV5-4, the J gene TRBJ2-3; D might be TRBD2 (7 bases). Germline CDR1 and CDR2: SGHNT and YYREEE (reference sequence). This CDR3 contains 15 residues. The V and J ends lost 3 bases and 3 bases respectively, with 14 bases between them. CDR3 loop: CASSSDGGQTDTQYF. The CDR3 DNA is TGTGCCAGCAGCTCCGACGGGGGGCAGACAGATACGCAGTATTTT.

This clone was counted a few times. Within the sample, other DNA sequences also encode this same CDR3. The J gene is TRBJ2-7, the V gene TRBV27, with a weak D call TRBD1 (5 bases). Germline CDR1 and CDR2: MNHEY and SMNVEV (reference sequence). With 3 bases removed from V and 2 bases from J, the gap between germline ends came to 8 bases. The CDR3 is made up of 13 amino acids. In nucleotides, the CDR3 is TGTGCCAGCAGTTTTTCCAGGGCCTACGAGCAGTACTTC. This codes for CASSFSRAYEQYF.

This clone was recorded at least ten times. V usage is TRBV19 and J usage is TRBJ2-1; 8 nucleotides match TRBD2. The CDR3 covers 15 residues. Germline lookup yields CDR1 LNHDA and CDR2 SQIVND (reference sequence). With V trimmed by 10 bases and J by 8 bases, 16 bases remained unmatched. The CDR3 DNA follows: TGTGCCACCTCCAGATCGGGAGGGAATGTGGATGAGCAGTTCTTC. Amino acids: CATSRSGGNVDEQFF.

This clone occurred a few times. The chain links TRBV2 to TRBJ2-1; TRBD2 matches 9 bases. Looked up from germline, CDR1 is SNHLY and CDR2 is FYNNEI. The junction had 13 bases not matched to a gene; V was cut back by 3 bases and J by 4 bases. This CDR3 is built from 18 residues. The CDR3 DNA sequence: TGTGCCAGCAGTGATTCGAAGACTAGCGGAGTCCGTTACAATGAGCAGTTCTTC. Translation: CASSDSKTSGVRYNEQFF.

In its sample, this clone was seen a few times. The rearrangement links TRBV28 to TRBJ2-7, with TRBD2 matching 12 bases. The CDR3 is made up of 18 amino acids. Germline V gene sequence: CDR1 MDHEN, CDR2 SYDVKM. The J segment lost 3 bases and the V segment lost 6 bases, leaving 15 bases of the junction unmatched. The CDR3 loop is CASSILAGGSSPFYEQYF. CDR3 DNA sequence: TGTGCCAGCAGCATACTAGCGGGGGGCTCCTCACCCTTCTACGAGCAGTACTTC.